The 18 T cell receptor beta chains given below trace back to one sample, sequenced in a study of cytotoxic CD8 clonotypes in ibrutinib-treated CLL. Clones were read by immunoSEQ multiplex PCR, and TCRdb kept only the in-frame ones, dropping some. Of 150,000 to 250,000 clones in the sample, over 60% are singletons; the top ten hold roughly 13%. The specimen comprised PBMCs, sampled after 24 months of ibrutinib treatment. These receptors all stem from a human donor with chronic lymphocytic leukemia.

The chain employs TRBV4-2 and TRBJ2-2, with 7 nucleotides matching TRBD1. Germline CDR1 and CDR2: LGHNA and YNFKEQ. Trimming at V came to 5 bases and at J to 2 bases, leaving 8 bases not matched to a gene. CDR3 length: 16 amino acids. DNA of the CDR3: TGTGCCAGCAGCTTGTTAGGGGGCGCAAACACCGGGGAGCTGTTTTTT. Its protein is CASSLLGGANTGELFF.

This clone has more than one count but fewer than ten. This rearrangement joins TRBV11-1 to TRBJ2-5, with D perhaps given as TRBD1 or TRBD2 (5 bases each). Germline CDR1 reads SGHAT; CDR2 reads FQDESV (reference sequence). V lost 6 bases and J lost 1, with 9 bases in between. The CDR3 extends over 13 amino acids. DNA of the CDR3: TGTGCCAGCAGGAGAGGGGCCCAAGAGACCCAGTACTTC. This codes for CASRRGAQETQYF.

The DNA for the CDR3 is TGTGCCAGCAGCTTGAGTACAGGTTCAACCTACGAGCAGTACTTC. Protein sequence: CASSLSTGSTYEQYF. The chain employs TRBV7-6 and TRBJ2-7; D perhaps matches TRBD1 (5 bases). Germline loops: CDR1 SGHVS, CDR2 FNYEAQ. There are 15 residues in the CDR3. V was clipped by 3 bases and J by 2 bases, with 14 bases between them. The full variable domain, with the rest looked up from reference TRBV7-6 and TRBJ2-7, is GAGVSQSPRYKVTKRGQDVALRCDPISGHVSLYWYRQALGQGPEFLTYFNYEAQQDKSGLPNDRFSAERPEGSISTLTIQRTEQRDSAMYRCASSLSTGSTYEQYFGPGTRLTVT.

This clone came up a few times. The same CDR3 arises from other DNA sequences in this sample as well. This chain uses TRBV6-5 with TRBJ1-2, with D maybe TRBD1 (5 bases). The CDR3 has 12 amino acids. Trimming removed 3 bases at V and 6 bases at J, with 8 bases between. The germline CDR1 and CDR2 sequences are MNHEY and SVGAGI. The CDR3 reads CASSYGGNGYTF. The CDR3 nucleotides are TGTGCCAGCAGTTATGGGGGAAATGGCTACACCTTC.

V gene TRBV15 combines with J gene TRBJ1-4, with TRBD1 matching 7 bases. Germline CDR1 reads LNHNV; CDR2 reads YYDKDF (reference sequence). After removal of 0 bases from V and 7 bases from J, the junction contained 2 bases not matched to a gene. The CDR3 loop spans 14 amino acids. In nucleotides, the CDR3 is TGTGCCACCAGCAGAGACCCAGGGGGTGAAAAACTGTTTTTT. It is translated as CATSRDPGGEKLFF.

This clone was counted between two and nine times. The CDR3 spells CASSQVYTGELFF. The CDR3, as DNA: TGTGCCAGCAGCCAAGTATACACCGGGGAGCTGTTTTTT. V usage is TRBV14 and J usage is TRBJ2-2; D uncertain. Germline CDR1 is SGHDN and CDR2 is FVKESK. Deletions cut 1 base from V and 3 bases from J, with 3 bases between. CDR3 length: 13 amino acids.

The chain combines TRBV30 with TRBJ2-3; TRBD1 is a possible D gene (6 bases). The V end was cut by 7 bases, the J end by 1 base, with 15 bases between. The CDR3 totals 14 residues. Germline CDR1 reads GTSNPN; CDR2 reads SVGIG (reference sequence). The CDR3 here is CAFRPGTRTDTQYF. Written as DNA, the CDR3 is TGTGCCTTTCGGCCCGGGACACGCACAGATACGCAGTATTTT.

The chain has TRBV5-1 and TRBJ2-1, with 9 positions matching TRBD1. The V gene's germline CDR1 is SGHRS and CDR2 YFSETQ. V shed 3 bases and J 0 bases; nucleotides not matched to a gene: 4. CDR3 length: 16 residues. CDR3 protein: CASSSGTGSSYNEQFF. The CDR3 nucleotides read TGCGCCAGCAGCTCCGGGACAGGGAGCTCCTACAATGAGCAGTTCTTC.

This sequence joins TRBV7-2 and TRBJ2-5; possible D gene TRBD2, 5 bases. The J call is in doubt because the DNA end fits TRBJ2-7 better. The germline V gene encodes CDR1 SGHTA and CDR2 FQGNSA. This CDR3 has 13 amino acids. CDR3 DNA: TGTGCCAGCAGCTCTCTAGGGAGATACGAGCAGTACTTC. It is translated as CASSSLGRYEQYF.

This chain uses TRBV29-1 with TRBJ2-7; 8 bases match TRBD1. The CDR3 contains 13 residues. Germline CDR1 reads SQVTM; CDR2 reads ANQGSEA. The trim removed 3 bases at V and 5 bases at J, leaving 6 bases unmatched. The CDR3, as DNA: TGCAGCGTTGACGTGACAGGGGCCCACGAGCAGTACTTC. Its protein product is CSVDVTGAHEQYF.

This chain links TRBV6-6 with TRBJ2-7; 9 bases map to TRBD1. This CDR3 spans 14 amino acids. Germline V gives CDR1 MNHNY, CDR2 SVGAGI (reference sequence). V trimming: 8 bases; J trimming: 4 bases; junction bases outside the gene matches: 9. The CDR3 sequence is CASGSRDRVYEQYF. The CDR3 DNA sequence: TGTGCCAGCGGCAGCCGGGACAGGGTGTACGAGCAGTACTTC.

This sequence joins TRBV15 and TRBJ1-5, with TRBD1 matching 9 bases. Germline V gene lookup returns CDR1 LNHNV and CDR2 YYDKDF (reference sequence). CDR3 length: 12 amino acids. The junction had 1 base not matched to a gene; V was cut back by 8 bases and J by 5 bases. This chain's CDR3 is CATRDRDQPQHF. CDR3 DNA: TGTGCCACCCGGGACAGGGATCAGCCCCAGCATTTT.

This chain uses TRBV18 with TRBJ2-7; a possible D gene is TRBD2 (6 bases). Germline lookup yields CDR1 KGHSH and CDR2 LQKENI. V gave up 4 bases and J gave up 7 bases, with 11 bases separating them. The CDR3 is made up of 12 amino acids. CDR3 in amino acids: CASSLSAGEQYF. The CDR3 region has the DNA TGTGCCAGCTCACTAAGCGCGGGAGAGCAGTACTTC.

The chain combines TRBV4-3 with TRBJ2-7, with 11 bases aligning to TRBD2. Germline values: CDR1 LGHNA, CDR2 YSLEER. V lost 3 bases, J lost 0 bases, and 4 bases stayed unmatched. CDR3 length: 16 residues. This CDR3 reads CASSQVLAGGSYEQYF. As DNA, the CDR3 is TGCGCCAGCAGCCAGGTTCTAGCGGGAGGCTCCTACGAGCAGTACTTC.

The chain has TRBV9 and TRBJ1-2; D is unclear. The CDR3 consists of 15 residues. Germline V gene sequence: CDR1 SGDLS, CDR2 YYNGEE. Trimming took off 6 bases at V and 5 bases at J, with 20 bases between the two ends. CDR3 sequence reads: CASTPHPVMNYGYTF. CDR3 coding DNA: TGTGCCAGCACCCCCCATCCCGTTATGAATTATGGCTACACCTTC.

The chain is built from TRBV7-9 and TRBJ2-1; D uncertain. Trimming shortened V by 2 bases and J by 6 bases, and 8 bases separated the two germline ends. CDR1 is SEHNR and CDR2 is FQNEAQ in the germline V gene (reference sequence). This CDR3 is built from 13 residues. The CDR3, as DNA: TGTGCCAGCAGCTTAATGGCAGTCAATGAGCAGTTCTTC. Translating it yields CASSLMAVNEQFF.

The chain is built from TRBV7-9 and TRBJ1-1; D unresolved. The CDR3 length is 13 residues. Germline CDR1 SEHNR, CDR2 FQNEAQ (reference sequence). V was trimmed by 1 base and J by 5 bases, leaving 8 bases between them. CDR3 protein: CASSLVWRTEAFF. In DNA form, the CDR3 reads TGTGCCAGCAGCTTAGTTTGGAGGACTGAAGCTTTCTTT.

The chain carries TRBV18 and TRBJ1-2, with a weak D call TRBD1 (6 bases). Germline CDR1 and CDR2: KGHSH and LQKENI. The germline V and J ends were trimmed by 4 bases and 3 bases, with 15 bases remaining between them. This CDR3 has 15 amino acids. The chain's CDR3 is CASSQRNAGDYGYTF. CDR3 coding DNA: TGTGCCAGCTCACAACGAAACGCAGGGGACTATGGCTACACCTTC.